Listed here is a single T cell receptor (beta chain). Antigen unknown. Produced via immunoSEQ multiplex PCR; TCRdb's table is partial and in-frame only. The table records 100,000 to 150,000 clones, about 93% of them present only once. This sample was taken from a study of cytomegalovirus exposure and HLA in healthy donors. Study-wide background: The same platform as the approximately 670 first-cohort repertoires was used for the 120 or so validation repertoires, a later analysis reported.

Findings and caveats of the study: The tendency of first-cohort TCR clusters to co-occur in the 90 to 150 validation repertoires was the finding of a later analysis. Specificity of three CMV-associated chains for CMV antigens was verified in vitro.

The donors were members of the validation cohort, which comprised about 130 subjects and was separate from the first cohort of 730 or so subjects. This clonotype was obtained from a woman aged 18-35 years in good health and CMV-seronegative. Sequencing input: PBMCs.

The CDR3 DNA reads as TGTGCCAGCAGCCTGGGACAGGGAGGCGAGCAGTACTTC. Encoded protein: CASSLGQGGEQYF. The V call is TRBV2, the J call TRBJ2-7; TRBD1 matches 9 bases. Germline V gene data show CDR1 as SNHLY and CDR2 as FYNNEI. After removal of 6 bases from V and 6 bases from J, the junction contained 6 bases not matched to a gene. This CDR3 spans 13 amino acids.